Below, 23 T cell receptor beta chains from the same sample are listed, as sequenced in a study of graft-versus-host responses after intestinal transplantation (dated by TCRdb to 2020 to 2022). The label giving this sample's time point can be read as: cells obtained before transplantation from donor or recipient. Their cognate antigens are unknown. To prepare the library, the immunoSEQ multiplex PCR assay was applied. In TCRdb, the immuneACCESS table is reduced to in-frame sequences with V and J assigned. These tables do not hold every clone; where another copy was compared, an unresolved V gene accounts for under half, and the others remain unexplained. This sample lists 100,000 to 120,000 clones; about 94% were detected once. The ten largest clones take up approximately 0.49% of the sample. The specimen comprised unstimulated CD8+ T cells sorted from spleen or lymph node cells, sampled before intestinal transplant. These receptors were taken from a human donor who received an intestinal transplant.

The J gene is TRBJ1-2, the V gene TRBV25-1, with D unclear. CDR3 length equals 12 residues. V dropped 3 bases and J dropped 0 bases, with 2 bases sitting between them. From germline, CDR1 is MGHDK and CDR2 SYGVNS. The CDR3 DNA reads as TGTGCCAGCAGTGACACTAACTATGGCTACACCTTC. Translation: CASSDTNYGYTF.

This sequence joins TRBV5-6 and TRBJ2-5; TRBD1 agrees at 8 bases. The J call may be mistaken, given a closer DNA end match to TRBJ2-7. Germline loops: CDR1 SGHDT, CDR2 YYEEEE. CDR3 length: 13 amino acids. The CDR3 sequence is CASSWGTGGEQYF. The CDR3, as DNA: TGTGCCAGCAGCTGGGGCACAGGGGGCGAGCAGTACTTC.

The V call is TRBV11-2, the J call TRBJ2-1; tentatively, D is TRBD1 (6 bases). Trimming pared 5 bases from V and 2 bases from J, leaving 16 bases between. Germline V gene sequence: CDR1 SGHAT, CDR2 FQNNGV. The CDR3 is 16 amino acids. The DNA of the CDR3 is TGTGCCAGCAGCCCTACCGGGACACAAGCCTACAATGAGCAGTTCTTC. Protein sequence: CASSPTGTQAYNEQFF.

V and J are TRBV4-2 and TRBJ2-7; D may match TRBD1 or TRBD2 (6 bases each). V shed 6 bases and J shed 3 bases, with 18 bases lying between them. CDR3 length equals 15 residues. Germline lookup yields CDR1 LGHNA and CDR2 YNFKEQ. The CDR3 reads CASRENREAYYEQYF. The CDR3 DNA sequence: TGTGCCAGCAGGGAGAACAGGGAGGCTTACTACGAGCAGTACTTC.

In this sample, this clone turned up a few times. The rearrangement joins TRBV10-1 to TRBJ2-3; D unresolved. The germline V and J ends were trimmed by 10 bases and 4 bases, with 18 bases remaining between them. The length of the CDR3 is 14 residues. Germline CDR1 WNHNN, CDR2 SYGVQD (reference sequence). The CDR3 DNA follows: TGCGCCAAAGCCACCGGTAGCTTCCCAGATACGCAGTATTTT. This sequence encodes CAKATGSFPDTQYF.

This clone was seen just once. The rearrangement joins TRBV7-8 to TRBJ2-1; TRBD2 matches at 8 bases. This CDR3 comprises 14 residues. Germline V gene data show CDR1 as SGHVS and CDR2 as FQNEAQ. The ends lost 5 bases at V and 7 bases at J; junction bases unmatched: 7. The CDR3 protein is CASSPGLVSNEQFF. DNA for the CDR3: TGTGCCAGCAGCCCGGGACTAGTGAGTAATGAGCAGTTCTTC.

CDR3 residues: CASSPRGPNYEQYF. In nucleotides, the CDR3 is TGTGCCAGCAGCCCGAGGGGGCCGAACTACGAGCAGTACTTC. The rearrangement links TRBV6-5 to TRBJ2-5, with 7 bases fitting TRBD1. The closer fit of TRBJ2-7 to the DNA end suggests the J call may be wrong. Looked up from germline, CDR1 is MNHEY and CDR2 is SVGAGI. CDR3 size: 14 residues.

The rearrangement uses TRBV7-3 and TRBJ2-7, with 7 bases fitting TRBD2. The V gene's germline CDR1 is SGHTA and CDR2 FQGTGA. The CDR3 is 15 amino acids. V lost 5 bases, J lost 0 bases, and 7 bases stayed unmatched. CDR3 protein: CASSRSSGPSYEQYF. CDR3 sequence (DNA): TGTGCCAGCAGCCGTTCTAGCGGTCCCTCCTACGAGCAGTACTTC.

DNA of the CDR3: TGTGCCAGCAGCTTCTCGGGACAATCCTTTGCTAATGAAAAACTGTTTTTT. This sequence encodes CASSFSGQSFANEKLFF. The chain links TRBV5-5 to TRBJ1-4; a weak D match, TRBD1 (6 bases). V gave up 2 bases and J gave up 3 bases, with 17 bases separating them. CDR3 length equals 17 residues. Per the germline V gene, CDR1 is SGHKS and CDR2 is YYEKEE (reference sequence).

The chain uses TRBV7-8 and TRBJ2-1; D is uncertain. The CDR3 extends over 15 amino acids. Germline loops: CDR1 SGHVS, CDR2 FQNEAQ. With 2 bases removed from V and 0 bases from J, the gap between germline ends came to 8 bases. CDR3 nucleotides: TGTGCCAGCAGCTTAAGGCGGACCTCCTACAATGAGCAGTTCTTC. It is translated as CASSLRRTSYNEQFF.

The DNA of the CDR3 is TGTGCCAGCAGTTTACTTACGGCGGGGAACACTGAAGCTTTCTTT. Translating gives CASSLLTAGNTEAFF. V and J are TRBV6-5 and TRBJ1-1, with D unresolved. This CDR3 contains 15 residues. V was shortened by 4 bases and J by 1 base, with 13 bases between the two germline ends. Looked up from germline, CDR1 is MNHEY and CDR2 is SVGAGI.

V usage is TRBV6-5 and J usage is TRBJ1-2; no reliable D call. The CDR3 contains 14 residues. The ends were cut back, 2 bases at V and 0 bases at J, with 7 bases in the middle. Germline V gives CDR1 MNHEY, CDR2 SVGAGI. For the CDR3, the DNA is TGTGCCAGCAGTTACAACTCAGCTAACTATGGCTACACCTTC. Amino acid sequence: CASSYNSANYGYTF.

This clone was detected a few times. The chain employs TRBV4-1 and TRBJ2-7; D not resolved. Trimming stripped 1 base from V and 5 bases from J, with 3 bases between. Germline loops: CDR1 MGHRA, CDR2 YSYEKL. The length of the CDR3 is 11 residues. CDR3 nucleotides: TGCGCCAGCAGCCAAGGAAACGAGCAGTACTTC. It is translated as CASSQGNEQYF.

The genes are TRBV29-1 and TRBJ2-5, with a possible D match to TRBD1 (6 bases). This CDR3 is 11 amino acids long. Germline V CDR1 and CDR2: SQVTM, ANQGSEA. The V end was cut by 4 bases, the J end by 4 bases, with 7 bases between. This CDR3 reads CSVGGLETQYF. For the CDR3, the DNA is TGCAGCGTTGGGGGGCTAGAGACCCAGTACTTC. Complete variable domain (other parts from reference TRBV29-1 and TRBJ2-5): SAVISQKPSRDICQRGTSLTIQCQVDSQVTMMFWYRQQPGQSLTLIATANQGSEATYESGFVIDKFPISRPNLTFSTLTVSNMSPEDSSIYLCSVGGLETQYFGPGTRLLVL.

The gene calls are TRBV19 and TRBJ2-1; D unresolved. This CDR3 has 13 residues. Between the trimmed V and J ends, which lost 1 base and 5 bases, there was a span of 6 bases. Germline values: CDR1 LNHDA, CDR2 SQIVND (reference sequence). In DNA form, the CDR3 reads TGTGCCAGTAGTATAGCGCGCGACAATGAGCAGTTCTTC. As protein: CASSIARDNEQFF.

This clone was seen a few times. In DNA, the CDR3 is TGTGCCAGCTCTGAGCGGGAGGGCCGCTGGGAGCAGTTCTTC. It is translated as CASSEREGRWEQFF. The rearrangement joins TRBV6-6 to TRBJ2-1, with TRBD2 identical over 10 bases. There are 14 residues in the CDR3. Trimming took 8 bases from V and 10 from J; bases not matched to a gene: 11. Germline V gene data show CDR1 as MNHNY and CDR2 as SVGAGI (reference sequence).

CDR3 coding DNA: TGTGCCAGCAGTCCCGGGACAGGGAACACCGGGGAGCTGTTTTTT. As protein: CASSPGTGNTGELFF. The rearrangement links TRBV6-5 to TRBJ2-2; 8 nucleotides line up with TRBD1. Germline CDR1 reads MNHEY; CDR2 reads SVGAGI. This CDR3 region has 15 residues. V lost 5 bases to trimming and J lost 1 base; unmatched junction nucleotides: 3.

This chain connects TRBV2 to TRBJ2-7; 9 bases agree with TRBD2. V lost 4 bases to trimming and J lost 4 bases; unmatched junction nucleotides: 5. The CDR3 length is 14 residues. CDR1 and CDR2 from the germline V gene are SNHLY and FYNNEI. CDR3 in amino acids: CASSGGLARYEQYF. Written as DNA, the CDR3 is TGTGCCAGCAGTGGGGGACTAGCACGGTACGAGCAGTACTTC.

V usage is TRBV28 and J usage is TRBJ2-7; D is uncertain. In germline, CDR1 is MDHEN, CDR2 SYDVKM. CDR3 length: 16 amino acids. Between the trimmed V and J ends, which lost 5 bases and 0 bases, there was a span of 17 bases. The CDR3, as DNA: TGTGCCAGCAGTCAAAGTGGGTTTCCCTTCTCCTACGAGCAGTACTTC. Its protein is CASSQSGFPFSYEQYF.

This clone has a single count. The junction shows a germline mismatch at one end, possibly a read error. The chain links TRBV9 to TRBJ1-1; tentative D call: TRBD1 (6 bases). Germline V gene data show CDR1 as SGDLS and CDR2 as YYNGEE. CDR3 size: 14 residues. For the CDR3, the DNA is TGTGCCAGCACTCGGACAGCCACGAACGCTGAAGCTTTCTTT. As protein: CASTRTATNAEAFF. Based on the CDR3 plus reference TRBV9 and TRBJ1-1, the full variable domain is DSGVTQTPKHLITATGQRVTLRCSPRSGDLSVYWYQQSLDQGLQFLIQYYNGEERAKGNILERFSAQQFPDLHSELNLSSLELGDSALYFCASTRTATNAEAFFGQGTRLTVV.

In its sample, this clone was seen once. This chain joins TRBV2 and TRBJ2-7; 10 nucleotides align to TRBD1. This CDR3 has 17 amino acids. Germline lookup yields CDR1 SNHLY and CDR2 FYNNEI. Losses at the gene ends were 10 bases for V and 6 bases for J; bases not matched to a gene: 21. CDR3 nucleotide sequence: TGTGCCACCGGAGGGGACAGGGGCCCATTGGGTCCTCTCGAGCAGTACTTC. Amino acids: CATGGDRGPLGPLEQYF.

Regarding this clone: This sample also contains other DNA sequences that code for the same CDR3. The rearrangement joins TRBV7-3 to TRBJ2-3, with D uncertain. Germline loops: CDR1 SGHTA, CDR2 FQGTGA. The CDR3 totals 14 residues. V was shortened by 2 bases and J by 0 bases, with 6 bases between the two germline ends. DNA for the CDR3: TGTGCCAGCAGCTTACTGGGCAGCACAGATACGCAGTATTTT. It specifies CASSLLGSTDTQYF.

The CDR3 reads CASSLTSRVAGVPDTQYF. DNA for the CDR3: TGTGCCAGCAGCTTAACCTCCCGGGTTGCGGGAGTGCCAGATACGCAGTATTTT. The chain recombines TRBV7-9 with TRBJ2-3; 7 bases are a match to TRBD2. CDR3 length: 18 residues. Germline CDR1 SEHNR, CDR2 FQNEAQ (reference sequence). V lost 2 bases to trimming and J lost 4 bases; unmatched junction nucleotides: 15.